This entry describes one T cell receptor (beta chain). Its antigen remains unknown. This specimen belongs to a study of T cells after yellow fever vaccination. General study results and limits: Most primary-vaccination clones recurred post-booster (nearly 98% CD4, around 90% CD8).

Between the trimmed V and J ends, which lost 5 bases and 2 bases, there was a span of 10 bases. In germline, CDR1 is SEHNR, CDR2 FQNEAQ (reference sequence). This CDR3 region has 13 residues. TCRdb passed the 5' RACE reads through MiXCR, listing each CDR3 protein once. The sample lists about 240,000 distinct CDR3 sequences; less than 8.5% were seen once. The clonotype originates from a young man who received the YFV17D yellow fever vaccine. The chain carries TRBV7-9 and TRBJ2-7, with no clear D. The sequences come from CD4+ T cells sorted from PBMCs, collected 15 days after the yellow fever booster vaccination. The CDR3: CASSIGVPYEQYF. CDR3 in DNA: TGTGCCAGCAGCATCGGAGTCCCCTACGAGCAGTACTTC.